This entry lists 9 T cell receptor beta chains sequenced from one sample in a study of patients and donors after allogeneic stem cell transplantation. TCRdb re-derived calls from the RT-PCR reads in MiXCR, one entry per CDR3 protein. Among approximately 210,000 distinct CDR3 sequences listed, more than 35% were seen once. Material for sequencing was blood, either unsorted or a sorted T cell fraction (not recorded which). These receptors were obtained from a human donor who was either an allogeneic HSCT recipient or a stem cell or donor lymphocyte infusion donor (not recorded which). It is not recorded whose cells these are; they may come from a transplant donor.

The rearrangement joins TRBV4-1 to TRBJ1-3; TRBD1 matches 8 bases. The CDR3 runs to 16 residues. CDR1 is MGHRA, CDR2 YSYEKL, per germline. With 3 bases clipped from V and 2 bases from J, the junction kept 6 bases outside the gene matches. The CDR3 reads CASSHITTGAGNTIYF. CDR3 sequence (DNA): TGCGCCAGCAGCCACATAACGACAGGGGCTGGAAACACCATATATTTT.

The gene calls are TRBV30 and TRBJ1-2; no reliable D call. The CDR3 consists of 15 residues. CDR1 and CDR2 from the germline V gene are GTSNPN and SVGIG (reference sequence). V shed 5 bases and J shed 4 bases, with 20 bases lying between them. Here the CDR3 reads CAWGLRRVTVYGYTF. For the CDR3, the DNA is TGTGCCTGGGGTCTCCGGAGGGTGACCGTCTATGGCTACACCTTC.

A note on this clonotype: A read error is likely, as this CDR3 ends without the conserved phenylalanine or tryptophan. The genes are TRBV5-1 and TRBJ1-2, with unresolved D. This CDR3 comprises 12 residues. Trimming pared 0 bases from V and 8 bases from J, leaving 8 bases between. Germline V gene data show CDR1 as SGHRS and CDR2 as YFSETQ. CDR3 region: CASSLAADGYTL. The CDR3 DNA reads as TGCGCCAGCAGCTTGGCCGCGGACGGCTACACCCTC.

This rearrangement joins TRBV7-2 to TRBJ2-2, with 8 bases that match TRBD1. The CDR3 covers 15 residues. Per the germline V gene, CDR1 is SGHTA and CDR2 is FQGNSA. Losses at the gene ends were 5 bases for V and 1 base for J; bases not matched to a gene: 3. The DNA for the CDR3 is TGTGCCAGCAGCCGAGGGACAGGGAACACCGGGGAGCTGTTTTTT. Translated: CASSRGTGNTGELFF.

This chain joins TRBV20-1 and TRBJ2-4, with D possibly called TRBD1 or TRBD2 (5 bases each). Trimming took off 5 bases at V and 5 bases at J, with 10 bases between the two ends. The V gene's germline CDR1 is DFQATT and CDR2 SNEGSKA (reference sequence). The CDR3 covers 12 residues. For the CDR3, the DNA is TGCAGTGCTTCCGGGGCAGAAAACATTCAGTACTTC. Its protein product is CSASGAENIQYF.

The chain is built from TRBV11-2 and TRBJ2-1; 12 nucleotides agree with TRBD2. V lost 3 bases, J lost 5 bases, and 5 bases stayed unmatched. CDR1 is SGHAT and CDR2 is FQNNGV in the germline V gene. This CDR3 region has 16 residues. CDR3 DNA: TGTGCCAGCAGCTTGGTACTAGCGGGAGGAGACAATGAGCAGTTCTTC. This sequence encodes CASSLVLAGGDNEQFF.

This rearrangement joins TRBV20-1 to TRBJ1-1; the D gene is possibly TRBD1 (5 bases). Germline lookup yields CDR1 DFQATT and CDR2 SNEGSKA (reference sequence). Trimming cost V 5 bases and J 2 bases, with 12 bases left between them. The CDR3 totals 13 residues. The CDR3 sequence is CSASYGGNTEAFF. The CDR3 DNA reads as TGCAGTGCTTCATACGGGGGAAACACTGAAGCTTTCTTT.

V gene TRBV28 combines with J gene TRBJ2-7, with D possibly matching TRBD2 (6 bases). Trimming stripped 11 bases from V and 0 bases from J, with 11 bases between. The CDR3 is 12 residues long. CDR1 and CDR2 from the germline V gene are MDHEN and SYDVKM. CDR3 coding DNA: TGTGCCGTTAGCGGCCGCTCCTACGAGCAGTACTTC. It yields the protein CAVSGRSYEQYF.

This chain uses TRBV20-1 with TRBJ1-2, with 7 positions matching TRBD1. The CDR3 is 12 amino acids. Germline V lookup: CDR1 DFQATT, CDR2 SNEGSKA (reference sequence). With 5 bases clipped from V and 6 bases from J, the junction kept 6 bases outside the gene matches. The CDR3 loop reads CSALDRDHGYTF. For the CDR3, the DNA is TGCAGTGCTTTAGACAGGGATCATGGCTACACCTTC.